This T cell receptor (beta chain) was recorded in a study of vaccination and CD4 T cells after COVID-19. Overall study findings and caveats: A comparatively limited set of convalescent patients was examined, with no early post-infection timepoints.

The assay that was used to sequence DNA from cultured CD4+ T cells was the Oncomine TCR Beta short-read assay. The genomic DNA was obtained from cultured CD4+ T cells by extraction with the QIAamp micro DNA kit. From the PCR reads, TCRdb called clonotypes with MiXCR, one entry per CDR3 protein. The sample holds thousands of distinct CDR3 sequences, roughly 43% seen once. A few counts support this clonotype. What it binds is not known. Between the trimmed V and J ends, which lost 0 bases and 7 bases, there was a span of 12 bases. Germline V lookup: CDR1 LGHNA, CDR2 YSLEER. The CDR3 contains 14 residues. The treatment: roughly 10-day PBMC culture with coronavirus spike peptide pools or control peptides (ViraFEST assay). It was before the COVID-19 pandemic (2011-2018) that the unexposed donor's CD4+ T cells were collected. IL-2 at approximately 10 IU/ml and peptide pools at approximately 10 ug/ml were added to PBMCs cultured at roughly 2.1 million per well.

Sequencing used CD4+ T cells from blood, cultured in vitro. This chain links TRBV4-3 with TRBJ2-5; D may correspond to TRBD1 or TRBD2 (5 bases each). The sequence was obtained from a human donor in good health. This CDR3 is CASSQDEGTGTQYF. CDR3 DNA: TGCGCCAGCAGCCAAGATGAGGGGACGGGGACCCAGTACTTC.